This TCR beta chain was captured by sequencing in a study of pediatric ulcerative colitis. Study results and caveats: Compared with controls, ulcerative colitis showed greater blood-rectum clone sharing. In rectum, acute severe colitis had expanded clones and less diversity. Repertoires came from total lymphocyte DNA, not specific subsets.

Of note for this clone: The antigen is undetermined.

Germline V CDR1 and CDR2: MDHEN, SYDVKM. The V and J ends lost 3 bases and 2 bases respectively, with 11 bases between them. This CDR3 has 14 residues. Profiling relied on immunoSEQ multiplex PCR, and the TCRdb table lists in-frame clones only, not all of them. The sample lists some 4,900 clones, roughly nine tenths occurring once. J is TRBJ2-7 and V is TRBV28; D unresolved. Sequencing was carried out using blood. The sequence derives from a boy between 5 and 17 years old with mild ulcerative colitis. In DNA, the CDR3 is TGTGCCAGCAGTTTGGACGGACCCCCCTACGAGCAGTACTTC. It encodes CASSLDGPPYEQYF.